Listed here are 18 T cell receptor beta chains from one sample, sequenced in a study of beta chain features in type 1 diabetes. The sequenced template was cDNA made from the entire isolated RNA. Produced via immunoSEQ multiplex PCR; TCRdb's table is partial and in-frame only. The sample shows 900,000 or so clones, roughly a sixth of them seen only once. The sequencing input was naive CD4+ T cells from blood. Every receptor here comes from a woman in her late teens or twenties in good health.

The J gene is TRBJ2-7, the V gene TRBV18, with D hard to call. CDR1 is KGHSH, CDR2 LQKENI, per germline. The CDR3 contains 13 residues. Trimming pared 0 bases from V and 5 bases from J, leaving 8 bases between. In DNA form, the CDR3 reads TGTGCCAGCTCACCACCGCTGGTGAACGAGCAGTACTTC. It encodes CASSPPLVNEQYF.

The chain joins TRBV4-1 to TRBJ2-1; 9 bases are a match to TRBD2. The junction had 5 bases not matched to a gene; V was cut back by 1 base and J by 7 bases. Germline V gene data show CDR1 as MGHRA and CDR2 as YSYEKL. This CDR3 is 15 amino acids long. This CDR3 reads CASSQVGLARNEQFF. The DNA of the CDR3 is TGCGCCAGCAGCCAAGTGGGACTAGCAAGGAATGAGCAGTTCTTC.

The chain links TRBV19 to TRBJ2-7, with D perhaps matching TRBD1 (5 bases). Germline loops: CDR1 LNHDA, CDR2 SQIVND (reference sequence). This CDR3 region has 14 residues. Trimming left V 5 bases short and J 6 bases short, with 17 bases between. The CDR3 region has the DNA TGTGCCAGTAGTCCTGACAGCCGTGCCTTCGAGCAGTACTTC. Residues: CASSPDSRAFEQYF.

CDR3: CASSQGQGYSYEQYF. The CDR3 DNA follows: TGTGCCAGCTCACAGGGACAGGGGTACTCCTACGAGCAGTACTTC. The chain recombines TRBV18 with TRBJ2-7; TRBD1 matches at 10 bases. This CDR3 is built from 15 residues. J was trimmed by 0 bases and V by 4 bases; bases with no gene match: 3. Germline V gives CDR1 KGHSH, CDR2 LQKENI.

This clone was recorded a few times. The chain uses TRBV6-1 and TRBJ2-7; 10 positions agree with TRBD2. CDR3 length equals 17 residues. Trimming cost V 4 bases and J 3 bases; bases outside gene matches: 12. CDR1 and CDR2 (germline): MNHNS, SASEGT. CDR3 sequence reads: CASSGSGRAFQGYEQYF. The CDR3 nucleotides are TGTGCCAGCAGTGGCAGCGGGAGGGCTTTTCAAGGCTACGAGCAGTACTTC.

The rearrangement links TRBV28 to TRBJ2-5; the D gene is possibly TRBD1 (5 bases). The CDR3 contains 15 residues. Between the trimmed V and J ends, which lost 6 bases and 2 bases, there was a span of 16 bases. Looked up from germline, CDR1 is MDHEN and CDR2 is SYDVKM. The CDR3 DNA reads as TGTGCCAGCAGACGTGAGCAGGGCGAACAAGAGACCCAGTACTTC. This translates into CASRREQGEQETQYF. Full variable domain (remainder filled in from reference TRBV28 and TRBJ2-5): DVKVTQSSRYLVKRTGEKVFLECVQDMDHENMFWYRQDPGLGLRLIYFSYDVKMKEKGDIPEGYSVSREKKERFSLILESASTNQTSMYLCASRREQGEQETQYFGPGTRLLVL.

In this sample, this clone turned up a few times. The gene calls are TRBV5-1 and TRBJ2-7; D is unresolved. Germline assignment: CDR1 SGHRS and CDR2 YFSETQ. The germline V and J ends were trimmed by 0 bases and 2 bases, with 6 bases remaining between them. This CDR3 is 13 amino acids long. The chain's CDR3 is CASSLDGPYEQYF. The CDR3 nucleotides are TGCGCCAGCAGCTTGGATGGACCCTACGAGCAGTACTTC.

Comment on this clone: The sample has other DNA sequences that encode this CDR3 too. The chain employs TRBV28 and TRBJ2-2; TRBD1 aligns across 8 bases. CDR3 length equals 15 residues. J was trimmed by 2 bases and V by 5 bases; bases with no gene match: 4. Germline V gene sequence: CDR1 MDHEN, CDR2 SYDVKM. CDR3 loop: CASSLRGPNTGELFF. The CDR3 nucleotides are TGTGCCAGCAGTCTCAGGGGGCCAAACACCGGGGAGCTGTTTTTT.

The V gene is TRBV5-1, the J gene TRBJ2-2; D is ambiguous. From germline, CDR1 is SGHRS and CDR2 YFSETQ. V lost 4 bases and J lost 8, with 15 bases in between. The CDR3 has 14 amino acids. The CDR3 nucleotides read TGCGCCAGCAGCCTGGGCCTTATTGGTGGGGAGCTGTTTTTT. Protein sequence: CASSLGLIGGELFF.

V is TRBV4-3 and J is TRBJ2-1; 9 bases match TRBD1. Germline V gene data show CDR1 as LGHNA and CDR2 as YSLEER. The V gene end was trimmed by 5 bases and the J gene end by 9 bases; junction bases not matched to a gene: 11. This CDR3 is 15 amino acids long. The CDR3 DNA reads TGCGCCAGCAGCTTGATACAGGGGGCTAGGAGTGAGCAGTTCTTC. Amino acids: CASSLIQGARSEQFF.

The CDR3 loop is CASSPGQGTDTQYF. CDR3 coding DNA: TGTGCCAGCAGCCCGGGACAGGGGACAGATACGCAGTATTTT. The J gene is TRBJ2-3, the V gene TRBV7-3, with TRBD1 identical over 10 bases. Trimming at V came to 5 bases and at J to 3 bases, leaving 2 bases not matched to a gene. The CDR3 is made up of 14 amino acids. Germline lookup yields CDR1 SGHTA and CDR2 FQGTGA.

The chain uses TRBV7-6 and TRBJ2-7; 11 bases align to TRBD2. CDR3 size: 15 residues. Trimming at V came to 4 bases and at J to 5 bases, leaving 7 bases not matched to a gene. Germline V CDR1 and CDR2: SGHVS, FNYEAQ. The CDR3 spells CASSSGTSGNNEQYF. As DNA, the CDR3 is TGTGCCAGCAGCTCCGGGACTAGCGGTAACAACGAGCAGTACTTC.

The chain uses TRBV11-2 and TRBJ2-1; 9 bases align to TRBD2. V gave up 5 bases and J gave up 8 bases; unmatched junction bases: 19. Germline V CDR1 and CDR2: SGHAT, FQNNGV. CDR3 size: 18 residues. The CDR3 sequence: CASSPGLAGSFVWDEQFF. The CDR3 nucleotides read TGTGCCAGCAGCCCTGGGCTAGCGGGATCTTTCGTCTGGGATGAGCAGTTCTTC.

This clone was seen a few times. This chain's CDR3 is CASSQLVSRDNEKLFF. In nucleotides, the CDR3 is TGTGCCAGCAGCCAGTTAGTTTCACGGGATAATGAAAAACTGTTTTTT. The V gene is TRBV14, the J gene TRBJ1-4, with unresolved D. Per the germline V gene, CDR1 is SGHDN and CDR2 is FVKESK. The CDR3 extends over 16 amino acids. Trimming cost V 3 bases and J 4 bases, with 15 bases left between them. Filled out from reference TRBV14 and TRBJ1-4, the complete variable domain reads EAGVTQFPSHSVIEKGQTVTLRCDPISGHDNLYWYRRVMGKEIKFLLHFVKESKQDESGMPNNRFLAERTGGTYSTLKVQPAELEDSGVYFCASSQLVSRDNEKLFFGSGTQLSVL.

There are a few counts of this clone. The junction shows a germline mismatch at one end, possibly a read error. The chain uses TRBV4-2 and TRBJ2-1; the match to TRBD1 covers 8 bases. The germline gives CDR1 LGHNA, CDR2 YNFKEQ. There are 15 residues in the CDR3. CDR3 in DNA: TGTGCCAGCCGCCAAGATAGGACAGGGCCCAATGAGCAGTTCTTC. Translated: CASRQDRTGPNEQFF.

The V call is TRBV6-1, the J call TRBJ2-5, with D perhaps matching TRBD1 or TRBD2 (5 bases each). Trimming took 6 bases from V and 5 from J, leaving 10 bases between them. CDR3 length equals 12 residues. Germline V lookup: CDR1 MNHNS, CDR2 SASEGT. CDR3 in amino acids: CASSTREETQYF. CDR3 in DNA: TGTGCCAGCAGCACCAGGGAGGAGACCCAGTACTTC.

The chain has TRBV5-1 and TRBJ2-1; 7 nucleotides line up with TRBD2. V shed 0 bases, J shed 8 bases, and the junction held 5 bases outside the gene matches. Germline V gene sequence: CDR1 SGHRS, CDR2 YFSETQ. This CDR3 is built from 14 residues. This CDR3 is CASSLGREWDEQFF. CDR3 coding DNA: TGCGCCAGCAGCTTGGGGCGGGAGTGGGATGAGCAGTTCTTC.

The table lists this clone with a few counts. The CDR3 nucleotides read TGTGCCAGCAGGGGCTCCTATAATTCACCCCTCCACTTT. Amino acid sequence: CASRGSYNSPLHF. The rearrangement joins TRBV25-1 to TRBJ1-6; D is uncertain. Trimming took 6 bases from V and 0 from J, leaving 3 bases between them. Germline V gene lookup returns CDR1 MGHDK and CDR2 SYGVNS. The CDR3 has 13 residues.